This is a list of T cell receptor beta chains from one sample in a study of T cells in Graves' hyperthyroidism and ophthalmopathy. Each CDR3 protein is one row after TCRdb ran MiXCR on the multiplex PCR reads. The sample records fewer than 900,000 distinct CDR3 sequences, roughly a sixth being singletons. The sequencing sample was made of blood. The receptors were gathered from a woman in her forties or fifties with Graves' hyperthyroidism that later progressed to Graves' ophthalmopathy. The CDR3 runs from the conserved cysteine through the conserved F or W. A D gene is named only where the DNA matches it firmly. Clone size is given for some rows only: seen once, a few or many times, or a class if the clone is expanded.

J gene | clone size | D gene | V gene | CDR3 protein | CDR3 DNA
TRBJ1-1 | many | . | TRBV7-3 | CASSRTGTNPGEAFF | TGTGCCAGCAGCCGCACCGGGACCAACCCTGGTGAAGCTTTCTTT
TRBJ2-1 | . | . | TRBV14 | CASSQHAVTHNEQFF | TGTGCCAGCAGCCAACACGCCGTGACCCACAATGAGCAGTTCTTC
TRBJ1-1 | few | . | TRBV19 | CASSLLRPDTEAFF | TGTGCCAGTAGCCTCCTTCGGCCGGACACTGAAGCTTTCTTT
TRBJ2-7 | . | TRBD1 | TRBV7-6 | CASSLGHGQGKSYEQYF | TGTGCCAGCAGCTTAGGCCATGGACAGGGAAAAAGCTACGAGCAGTACTTC
TRBJ2-7 | few | . | TRBV20-1 | CSARPPDVYEQYF | TGCAGTGCTAGACCCCCTGACGTCTACGAGCAGTACTTC
TRBJ2-2 | . | . | TRBV12-3/TRBV12-4 | CASSSRGASRTGELFF | TGTGCCAGCTCCTCAAGGGGGGCCTCGAGAACCGGGGAGCTGTTTTTT
TRBJ1-5 | . | . | TRBV19 | CASSEWTAINQPQHF | TGTGCCAGTAGTGAATGGACAGCTATCAATCAGCCCCAGCATTTT
TRBJ1-1 | many | . | TRBV24-1 | CATSEGTGGMNTEAFF | TGTGCCACCAGTGAGGGCACCGGGGGAATGAACACTGAAGCTTTCTTT
TRBJ1-1 | . | . | TRBV2 | CASSEGGDNMNTEAFF | TGTGCCAGCAGTGAAGGGGGGGACAACATGAACACTGAAGCTTTCTTT
TRBJ1-1 | . | . | TRBV20-1 | CSARNRGGGNTEAFF | TGCAGTGCTAGAAACCGGGGCGGGGGGAACACTGAAGCTTTCTTT
TRBJ2-1 | many | . | TRBV11-3 | CASSPMGVSSYNEQFF | TGTGCCAGCAGCCCCATGGGGGTGAGCTCCTACAATGAGCAGTTCTTC
TRBJ1-4 | . | TRBD1 | TRBV19 | CATLNRGTNEKLFF | TGTGCCACTCTCAACAGGGGGACTAATGAAAAACTGTTTTTT
TRBJ2-5 | many | . | TRBV3-1 | CASSQGGGQQQYF | TGTGCCAGCAGCCAAGGCGGGGGACAGCAACAGTACTTC
TRBJ2-3 | many | TRBD2 | TRBV5-1 | CASSFWRGITDTQYF | TGCGCCAGCAGCTTTTGGCGGGGGATTACAGATACGCAGTATTTT
TRBJ1-2 | few | . | TRBV5-1 | CASSLEQGLLYGYTF | TGCGCCAGCAGCCTCGAACAGGGATTACTCTATGGCTACACCTTC
TRBJ1-6 | few | . | TRBV3-1 | CASSPQDSLSYNSPLHF | TGTGCCAGCAGCCCCCAGGACAGTCTCTCCTATAATTCACCCCTCCACTTT
TRBJ2-2 | . | . | TRBV13 | CAGSFGVANTGELFF | TGTGCCGGCAGCTTTGGCGTGGCGAACACCGGGGAGTTGTTTTTT
TRBJ2-5 | many | . | TRBV12-3/TRBV12-4 | CASSVRDQETQYF | TGTGCCAGCAGCGTCAGGGATCAAGAGACCCAGTACTTC